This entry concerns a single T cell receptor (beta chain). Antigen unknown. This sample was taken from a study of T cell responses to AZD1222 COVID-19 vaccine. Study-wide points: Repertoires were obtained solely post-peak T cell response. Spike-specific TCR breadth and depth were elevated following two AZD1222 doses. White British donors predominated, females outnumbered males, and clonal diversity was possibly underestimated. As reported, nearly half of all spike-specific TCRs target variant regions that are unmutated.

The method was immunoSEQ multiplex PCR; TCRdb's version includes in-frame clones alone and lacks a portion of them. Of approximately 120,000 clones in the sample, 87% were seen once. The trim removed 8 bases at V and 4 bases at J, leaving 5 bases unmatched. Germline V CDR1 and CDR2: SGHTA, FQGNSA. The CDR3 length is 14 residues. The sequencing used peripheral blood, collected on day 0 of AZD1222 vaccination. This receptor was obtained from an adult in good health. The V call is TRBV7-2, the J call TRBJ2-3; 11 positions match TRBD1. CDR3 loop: CASCRDRGADTQYF. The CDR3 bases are TGTGCCAGCTGCCGGGACAGGGGGGCAGATACGCAGTATTTT.